Presented here are 28 T cell receptor beta chains from one specimen sequenced in a study of beta chain features in type 1 diabetes. Expressed TCRB transcripts were sequenced because the isolated RNA had all been reverse transcribed beforehand. This table comes from immunoSEQ multiplex PCR, and its TCRdb copy is limited to in-frame clones, with some not included. The sample contains 900,000 or so clones, roughly a sixth of which appear only once. Sequencing was performed on naive CD4+ T cells from blood. The receptors originated from a young woman in good health.

Remarks on this clone: A read error may produce the germline difference seen at one junction end. The rearrangement joins TRBV7-2 to TRBJ2-7, with 9 bases identical to TRBD1. This CDR3 spans 14 amino acids. Germline V gene data show CDR1 as SGHTA and CDR2 as FQGNSA. The CDR3 region is CACSPGQGSYEQYF. Written as DNA, the CDR3 is TGTGCCTGCAGCCCGGGACAGGGTTCCTACGAGCAGTACTTC.

The rearrangement joins TRBV4-3 to TRBJ2-3, with D maybe TRBD1 (5 bases). There are 16 residues in the CDR3. Germline CDR1 reads LGHNA; CDR2 reads YSLEER. Trimming stripped 1 base from V and 2 bases from J, with 13 bases between. CDR3 sequence: CASSQAPRGYTDTQYF. CDR3 bases: TGCGCCAGCAGCCAAGCCCCAAGGGGATACACAGATACGCAGTATTTT.

The chain joins TRBV29-1 to TRBJ1-3; D gene unclear. The CDR3 contains 14 residues. Germline loops: CDR1 SQVTM, CDR2 ANQGSEA. Trimming pared 4 bases from V and 0 bases from J, leaving 10 bases between. CDR3 DNA sequence: TGCAGCGTTGGCACCCCGGGCTCTGGAAACACCATATATTTT. As protein: CSVGTPGSGNTIYF.

The genes are TRBV29-1 and TRBJ2-3; no clear D gene. Germline values: CDR1 SQVTM, CDR2 ANQGSEA. Trimming shortened V by 7 bases and J by 6 bases, and 14 bases separated the two germline ends. CDR3 length equals 12 residues. The CDR3 DNA is TGCAGCGCCGTAAGGGATAGTGATACGCAGTATTTT. Translating it yields CSAVRDSDTQYF.

This clone was observed a handful of times. CDR3 bases: TGTGCCGCCAAGGGGGGCGGTTACACCGGGGAGCTGTTTTTT. Protein product: CAAKGGGYTGELFF. The V call is TRBV10-3, the J call TRBJ2-2; D is tentatively TRBD1 or TRBD2 (6 bases each). In germline, CDR1 is ENHRY, CDR2 SYGVKD. V was cut by 11 bases and J by 3 bases, with 16 bases left in between. The CDR3 has 14 amino acids.

The gene calls are TRBV2 and TRBJ1-2; no clear D gene. This CDR3 has 13 amino acids. The germline CDR1 and CDR2 sequences are SNHLY and FYNNEI. Trimming stripped 6 bases from V and 1 base from J, with 9 bases between. The CDR3 loop is CASSAQNNYGYTF. The DNA for the CDR3 is TGTGCCAGCAGCGCCCAGAATAACTATGGCTACACCTTC.

This clone was detected a few times. This chain links TRBV4-1 with TRBJ1-4; D is unresolved. This CDR3 contains 15 residues. Looked up from germline, CDR1 is MGHRA and CDR2 is YSYEKL. V was pared by 3 bases and J by 0 bases, with 8 bases between. Here the CDR3 reads CASSQAPATNEKLFF. Here the CDR3 DNA reads TGCGCCAGCAGCCAGGCTCCTGCAACTAATGAAAAACTGTTTTTT.

The rearrangement joins TRBV15 to TRBJ2-5; possibly TRBD1 or TRBD2 for D (5 bases each). The J call may be wrong; the DNA end is better matched by TRBJ2-7. The CDR3 spans 14 residues. Germline loops: CDR1 LNHNV, CDR2 YYDKDF (reference sequence). DNA for the CDR3: TGTGCCACCAGTAAACAGGAGCGGCCCTACGAGCAGTACTTC. This codes for CATSKQERPYEQYF.

V is TRBV7-2 and J is TRBJ2-3; D not certain. The germline V and J ends were trimmed by 2 bases and 1 base, with 4 bases remaining between them. Germline CDR1 and CDR2: SGHTA and FQGNSA. The CDR3 is 13 residues long. CDR3 region: CASSLYGTDTQYF. The CDR3 DNA sequence: TGTGCCAGCAGCTTATACGGCACAGATACGCAGTATTTT.

This clone was seen only a few times. V and J are TRBV14 and TRBJ2-1; 7 bases line up with TRBD1. The J segment lost 6 bases and the V segment lost 4 bases, leaving 18 bases of the junction unmatched. The germline V gene has CDR1 SGHDN and CDR2 FVKESK. The CDR3 runs 18 residues. CDR3 nucleotide sequence: TGTGCCAGCAGCCTCTCGAAGTTCACAGGGGTGTGGGCCAATGAGCAGTTCTTC. It codes for CASSLSKFTGVWANEQFF. Full variable domain (rest looked up from reference TRBV14 and TRBJ2-1): EAGVTQFPSHSVIEKGQTVTLRCDPISGHDNLYWYRRVMGKEIKFLLHFVKESKQDESGMPNNRFLAERTGGTYSTLKVQPAELEDSGVYFCASSLSKFTGVWANEQFFGPGTRLTVL.

The chain carries TRBV7-9 and TRBJ2-7; 11 bases are a match to TRBD2. This CDR3 spans 17 amino acids. The ends lost 5 bases at V and 2 bases at J; junction bases unmatched: 11. The V gene's germline CDR1 is SEHNR and CDR2 FQNEAQ (reference sequence). The CDR3 DNA reads as TGTGCCAGCAGCCATACTACCGGGACTAGCGGTGCCTACGAGCAGTACTTC. Translated, it gives CASSHTTGTSGAYEQYF.

In its sample, this clone was seen a few times. One end of the junction is discordant with germline, which a read error may explain. The CDR3 spells CASSQVENAGELFF. The CDR3 DNA reads as TGCGCCAGCAGCCAAGTTGAGAACGCCGGGGAGCTGTTTTTT. This chain uses TRBV4-3 with TRBJ2-2; D ambiguous. In germline, CDR1 is LGHNA, CDR2 YSLEER. The CDR3 is 14 amino acids.

The rearrangement links TRBV4-3 to TRBJ1-6; TRBD1 aligns across 7 bases. CDR3 length: 17 residues. In germline, CDR1 is LGHNA, CDR2 YSLEER. J gave up 8 bases and V 0 bases, and 10 bases lay outside the gene matches. In DNA, the CDR3 is TGCGCCAGCAGCCAAGAAGCCCGAGGGGGCGGGTATTCACCCCTCCACTTT. Translated, it gives CASSQEARGGGYSPLHF.

CDR3 sequence: CASSYSLGQIGYTF. The CDR3 coding sequence is TGTGCCAGCAGTTACTCTTTGGGGCAGATAGGCTACACCTTC. The chain is built from TRBV6-5 and TRBJ1-2; D is possibly TRBD1 (5 bases). The germline V and J ends were trimmed by 0 bases and 8 bases, with 13 bases remaining between them. Germline values: CDR1 MNHEY, CDR2 SVGAGI. This CDR3 spans 14 amino acids.

V gene TRBV5-1 combines with J gene TRBJ2-7; TRBD2 matches 10 bases. The CDR3 loop spans 16 amino acids. The V and J ends lost 2 bases and 2 bases, in that order; junction bases with no gene match: 7. From germline, CDR1 is SGHRS and CDR2 YFSETQ. The CDR3 protein is CASSFPLAGSPYEQYF. In DNA, the CDR3 is TGCGCCAGCAGCTTTCCACTAGCGGGGTCTCCCTACGAGCAGTACTTC.

The CDR3 sequence is CASSIYRGKLFF. The CDR3, as DNA: TGTGCCAGCAGTATCTACAGGGGAAAGCTGTTTTTT. The chain has TRBV28 and TRBJ2-2; 7 bases are a match to TRBD1. Germline V gene sequence: CDR1 MDHEN, CDR2 SYDVKM. The V and J ends lost 5 bases and 12 bases, in that order; junction bases with no gene match: 6. CDR3 length equals 12 residues.

In its sample, this clone was seen a few times. The CDR3 DNA reads TGTGCCAGCAGCTCCTTAGGACTAGCGGGAGGGCCAGGAGATACGCAGTATTTT. This encodes CASSSLGLAGGPGDTQYF. The chain has TRBV7-9 and TRBJ2-3; 15 bases align to TRBD2. Looked up from germline, CDR1 is SEHNR and CDR2 is FQNEAQ (reference sequence). V gave up 4 bases and J gave up 5 bases; unmatched junction bases: 10. This CDR3 comprises 18 residues.

This sequence joins TRBV6-5 and TRBJ2-1; D is possibly TRBD2 (6 bases). There are 16 residues in the CDR3. The V end was cut by 6 bases, the J end by 6 bases, with 21 bases between. CDR1 and CDR2 (germline): MNHEY, SVGAGI. The CDR3 DNA follows: TGTGCCAGCAGCTACCTTAGCGGAAAGTGGATCAATGAGCAGTTCTTC. It specifies CASSYLSGKWINEQFF.

The chain uses TRBV5-1 and TRBJ1-1, with 8 nucleotides matching TRBD1. The CDR3 extends over 17 amino acids. In germline, CDR1 is SGHRS, CDR2 YFSETQ. Germline trimming cut 3 bases from V and 5 bases from J; bases unmatched to any gene: 15. CDR3 sequence reads: CASSSGQGISGRTEAFF. The CDR3 nucleotides are TGCGCCAGCAGCTCTGGACAGGGAATATCGGGGAGAACTGAAGCTTTCTTT. The complete variable domain, with remaining parts taken from reference TRBV5-1 and TRBJ1-1, reads KAGVTQTPRYLIKTRGQQVTLSCSPISGHRSVSWYQQTPGQGLQFLFEYFSETQRNKGNFPGRFSGRQFSNSRSEMNVSTLELGDSALYLCASSSGQGISGRTEAFFGQGTRLTVV.

This clone was observed a handful of times. The V and J genes are TRBV7-9 and TRBJ2-1, with D possibly matching TRBD2 (6 bases). The CDR3 sequence is 15 residues long. The V gene's germline CDR1 is SEHNR and CDR2 FQNEAQ (reference sequence). Trimming removed 4 bases from V and 0 bases from J, with 10 bases in between. CDR3: CASSWEAHSYNEQFF. DNA of the CDR3: TGTGCCAGCAGCTGGGAGGCCCACTCCTACAATGAGCAGTTCTTC.

The chain joins TRBV7-3 to TRBJ2-5; 10 bases line up with TRBD1. Germline V gene sequence: CDR1 SGHTA, CDR2 FQGTGA. V shed 5 bases and J 2 bases; nucleotides not matched to a gene: 8. The CDR3 length is 16 residues. The CDR3 bases are TGTGCCAGCAGCGACAGGGGGCATATGTTTCAAGAGACCCAGTACTTC. This sequence encodes CASSDRGHMFQETQYF.

The gene calls are TRBV5-1 and TRBJ2-5, with 7 bases that match TRBD1. The CDR3 is 14 amino acids. V shed 2 bases and J 2 bases; nucleotides not matched to a gene: 3. The germline gives CDR1 SGHRS, CDR2 YFSETQ. In DNA form, the CDR3 reads TGCGCCAGCAGCTTTGGACAGGATCAAGAGACCCAGTACTTC. This codes for CASSFGQDQETQYF.

The chain joins TRBV4-3 to TRBJ1-2, with a tentative D call TRBD1 (5 bases). The V end was cut by 0 bases, the J end by 4 bases, with 12 bases between. CDR1 is LGHNA, CDR2 YSLEER, per germline. The CDR3 extends over 15 amino acids. The CDR3 bases are TGCGCCAGCAGCCAAGAGCCGGGGCGCGTCTATGGCTACACCTTC. It is translated as CASSQEPGRVYGYTF.

This clone appeared a few times. V gene TRBV29-1 combines with J gene TRBJ2-2; no clear D gene. The V gene lost 6 bases and the J gene lost 6 bases, with 17 bases spanning the gap. The CDR3 contains 14 residues. Germline CDR1 and CDR2: SQVTM and ANQGSEA. The chain's CDR3 is CSVGLRLAPGELFF. In DNA form, the CDR3 reads TGCAGCGTGGGGTTAAGACTGGCTCCCGGGGAGCTGTTTTTT.

This clone was seen a few times. CDR3 region: CAISEFPDAAKGYTF. The CDR3 region has the DNA TGTGCCATCAGTGAGTTCCCCGACGCGGCGAAAGGCTACACCTTC. The chain recombines TRBV10-3 with TRBJ1-2; D gene ambiguous. The germline CDR1 and CDR2 sequences are ENHRY and SYGVKD. The V end lost 1 base, the J end lost 8 bases, and 17 bases lay between the germline ends. The CDR3 consists of 15 residues.

The rearrangement joins TRBV7-9 to TRBJ1-2; D not certain. The CDR3 length is 14 residues. In germline, CDR1 is SEHNR, CDR2 FQNEAQ (reference sequence). V was trimmed by 2 bases and J by 6 bases, leaving 13 bases between them. CDR3 sequence: CASSLYQGRDGYTF. The CDR3 DNA sequence: TGTGCCAGCAGCTTATATCAAGGGAGAGATGGCTACACCTTC.

This clone was counted a few times. CDR3 residues: CASSFATDRAGYGYTF. The CDR3 coding sequence is TGTGCCAGCAGCTTCGCTACCGACAGGGCGGGCTATGGCTACACCTTC. The chain combines TRBV7-2 with TRBJ1-2, with 7 bases matching TRBD1. V lost 3 bases, J lost 4 bases, and 11 bases stayed unmatched. CDR1 and CDR2 from the germline V gene are SGHTA and FQGNSA. The CDR3 sequence is 16 residues long.

The V call is TRBV11-2, the J call TRBJ2-5; the D is unclear. Germline CDR1 is SGHAT and CDR2 is FQNNGV. This CDR3 region has 15 residues. V lost 5 bases and J lost 1, with 14 bases in between. CDR3 amino acids: CASSPTTASQETQYF. Here the CDR3 DNA reads TGTGCCAGCAGCCCGACCACAGCTTCCCAAGAGACCCAGTACTTC. Variable domain in full (rest from reference TRBV11-2 and TRBJ2-5): EAGVAQSPRYKIIEKRQSVAFWCNPISGHATLYWYQQILGQGPKLLIQFQNNGVVDDSQLPKDRFSAERLKGVDSTLKIQPAKLEDSAVYLCASSPTTASQETQYFGPGTRLLVL.